This TCR beta chain came from a study of Graves' ophthalmopathy and Graves' hyperthyroidism. Orbital computed tomography, together with clinical symptoms, serum thyroxine, TRAb and thyroid ultrasound, was used for diagnosis. PBMCs were isolated by Ficoll-Paque density gradient centrifugation, using approximately 10 ml of fresh peripheral blood as the starting material. The CDR3 has 14 residues. Looked up from germline, CDR1 is SGHRS and CDR2 is YFSETQ. Study-level results: For separating ophthalmopathy from stable hyperthyroidism, a 13-signature model gave under 90% sensitivity and 81.08% specificity. For predicting ophthalmopathy progression, the model had 70.59% sensitivity and approximately 72% specificity.

CDR3 regions of TCR beta were amplified from RNA transcripts. HTBI primers were employed in first-round RT-PCR, then a second-round multiplex PCR followed. TCRdb re-called the multiplex PCR reads with MiXCR, one entry per CDR3 protein. Found here are some 520,000 distinct CDR3 sequences, roughly an eighth of them singletons; the top ten hold approximately 9.8%. Note on this clonotype: Its antigen is unknown. Mismatch with germline at one junction end may stem from a read error.

This sequence originates from a woman between 25 and 40 years old with Graves' ophthalmopathy. The sequenced material came from blood. The chain combines TRBV5-1 with TRBJ1-1; perhaps TRBD1 as D (6 bases). CDR3 region: CASGTGHASTGAFF. In DNA, the CDR3 is TGCGCCAGCGGAACGGGACACGCCAGCACTGGAGCTTTCTTT.